Sequencing of this TCR beta chain was carried out in a study of T cell repertoires in cytomegalovirus infection (dated by TCRdb to 2018 to 2020). About the investigation overall: Because public TCR beta signatures pointed to carriage of CMV infection together with the matching HLA type, the HLA type of each donor mattered for the analysis. What the work shows at the level of the full study, not this receptor alone: In both this cohort and an independent cohort of 300 to 450 donors, the cumulative frequency of public TCR beta family members distinguished carriers of CMV infection plus the relevant HLA type. The ex vivo response was dominated by HLA-C-restricted CMV-specific TCR beta clonotypes, and the single most frequent clonotype in two of eight donors was supplied by these HLA-C-restricted clonotypes.

The germline V gene sets CDR1 to SQVTM and CDR2 to ANQGSEA. The CDR3, from cysteine to phenylalanine, totals 20 residues. CDR3 DNA is the only sequence kept; it has 60 bases, read in frame from the first base. For this chain, trimming is 0 bases at the V end and 0 bases at the J end, and the number of junction bases without a gene match is 14. This clonotype was recorded at least ten times. Its binding antigen is unknown. Within one base of it there is no much larger clone, and no base qualities were kept. The sequencing machine was an Illumina HiSeq 1500. TCRdb ran its own pipeline on the public reads, namely fastp trimming at Q25 and MiXCR clone calling, and kept in-frame beta chains. Rows matching on CDR3 protein sequence are summarized as one entry with the most common DNA and genes. The sample profile shows approximately 550,000 distinct CDR3 sequences; approximately 15% of them were found once. More than 20% of the sample comes from the top ten.

The chain uses TRBV29-1 and TRBJ2-3; TRBD2 aligns with 11 central bases. Sequenced input: CD8+ T cells from PBMCs. The clonotype originates from a human donor in good health (CMV status not recorded). Some clones in this sample may be carry-over from other donors' samples. For the CDR3, the sequence is CSVEDIYSTSGASSTDTQYF. DNA sequence: TGCAGCGTTGAAGACATTTACTCGACTAGCGGGGCCTCTAGCACAGATACGCAGTATTTT.